This T cell receptor beta chain was recorded in a study of T cells in Graves' hyperthyroidism and ophthalmopathy. In germline, CDR1 is MNHEY, CDR2 SMNVEV (reference sequence). The junction had 11 bases not matched to a gene; V was cut back by 5 bases and J by 5 bases. The CDR3 runs 16 residues. Thyroid ultrasound and orbital computed tomography, with clinical symptoms and serum thyroxine and TRAb, informed diagnoses. PBMCs came from about 10 ml fresh peripheral blood. Researchers amplified the TCR beta CDR3 regions from RNA transcripts. In the first-round RT-PCR of the TCR CDR3, the HTBI primer set was used. TCRdb re-derived calls from the multiplex PCR reads in MiXCR, one entry per CDR3 protein. The sample has 300,000 or so distinct CDR3 sequences, about 20% seen once.

Source material: blood. The receptor's source is a woman aged 45-59 years with Graves' hyperthyroidism. This chain joins TRBV27 and TRBJ1-4, with 7 positions matching TRBD1. DNA for the CDR3: TGTGCCAGCAGTGGCCGCAGACAGGGTCAAAATGAAAAACTGTTTTTT. This codes for CASSGRRQGQNEKLFF. Using reference TRBV27 and TRBJ1-4 for the parts outside the CDR3, the full variable domain is EAQVTQNPRYLITVTGKKLTVTCSQNMNHEYMSWYRQDPGLGLRQIYYSMNVEVTDKGDVPEGYKVSRKEKRNFPLILESPSPNQTSLYFCASSGRRQGQNEKLFFGSGTQLSVL.